This TCR beta chain derives from a study of radiation and T cells in renal cell carcinoma. Sequencing used immunoSEQ multiplex PCR; TCRdb keeps in-frame clones, though not all of them. The repertoire has some 150,000 clones, 86% of them found once; the top ten carry less than 20%. Study-wide results and limits: Pretreatment tumor biopsies were lacking, so baseline clonotypes are unknown. In blood, top tumor clones expanded by 2 weeks, shrinking by 4.

This clone appeared a single time. Its antigen remains unknown. Trimming shortened V by 0 bases and J by 4 bases, and 9 bases separated the two germline ends. CDR1 and CDR2 from the germline V gene are MNHEY and SMNVEV (reference sequence). The CDR3 runs to 14 residues. Stated time point: blood 4 weeks post-SBRT, at nephrectomy. The treatment here: 15 Gy SBRT to primary tumor, nephrectomy 4 weeks later. After SBRT, blood was collected at 2 and 4 weeks, plus baseline. The tumor was a clear cell renal cell carcinoma. The sequence came from a woman aged 45-60 years with renal cell carcinoma. Here the sequenced sample was blood, taken from a patient whose treatment included radiotherapy and nephrectomy. The gene calls are TRBV27 and TRBJ1-1; TRBD1 might be the D (5 bases). The CDR3 DNA reads as TGTGCCAGCAGTTTATCGGGGCGGGGCACTGAAGCTTTCTTT. It specifies CASSLSGRGTEAFF.